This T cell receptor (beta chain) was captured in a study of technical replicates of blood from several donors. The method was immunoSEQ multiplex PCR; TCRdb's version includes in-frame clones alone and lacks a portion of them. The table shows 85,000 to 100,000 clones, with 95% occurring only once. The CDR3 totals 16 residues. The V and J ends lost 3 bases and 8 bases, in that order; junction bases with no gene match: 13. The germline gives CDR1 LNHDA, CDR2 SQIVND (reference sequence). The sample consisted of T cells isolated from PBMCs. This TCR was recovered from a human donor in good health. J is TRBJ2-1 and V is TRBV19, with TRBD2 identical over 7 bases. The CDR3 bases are TGTGCCAGTAGTATTCTTCGGCGGGAGTTTTCCGATGAGCAGTTCTTC. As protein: CASSILRREFSDEQFF.